The sequence of this TCR beta chain was determined in a study of beta chain features in type 1 diabetes. Study results and limitations: More deletions and fewer insertions at VDJ junctions were found in patients with type 1 diabetes.

This clone was counted many times. Its specificity is unknown. This CDR3 is 13 amino acids long. V lost 6 bases and J lost 5; bases outside the gene matches: 7. Germline V lookup: CDR1 GTSNPN, CDR2 SVGIG (reference sequence). The entirety of the isolated RNA underwent reverse transcription, so expressed TCRB transcripts were sequenced. Clones were read by immunoSEQ multiplex PCR, and TCRdb kept only the in-frame ones, dropping some. The sample has about 220,000 clones; roughly a tenth are singletons. This receptor was identified in a man aged 18-30 years in good health. Source material: central memory CD4+ T cells from blood. This chain connects TRBV30 to TRBJ2-5; 9 nucleotides match TRBD1. CDR3 in DNA: TGTGCCTGTTTGGACAGGGGCAGGGAGACCCAGTACTTC. It translates to CACLDRGRETQYF.